This entry lists 24 T cell receptor beta chains sequenced from one sample in a study of control samples from healthy donors and cancer patients. This table comes from immunoSEQ multiplex PCR, and its TCRdb copy is limited to in-frame clones, with some not included. The sample carries approximately 83,000 clones, 85% to 95% recorded once. Sequencing was performed on blood. These receptors originate from a woman in her twenties or thirties in good health.

The chain employs TRBV4-2 and TRBJ1-6; D is ambiguous. Germline-derived CDR1 and CDR2 are LGHNA and YNFKEQ. The germline V and J ends were trimmed by 5 bases and 8 bases, with 22 bases remaining between them. This CDR3 comprises 17 residues. The CDR3 reads CASSGRAEFSSDSPLHF. The CDR3 DNA sequence: TGTGCCAGCAGCGGCCGGGCCGAGTTTTCATCCGATTCACCCCTCCACTTT.

This chain links TRBV19 with TRBJ2-7; no clear D gene. Trimming cost V 3 bases and J 3 bases, with 15 bases left between them. The CDR3 spans 15 residues. The germline V gene encodes CDR1 LNHDA and CDR2 SQIVND (reference sequence). The CDR3 protein is CASSIGTGPYYEQYF. Written as DNA, the CDR3 is TGTGCCAGTAGTATCGGAACCGGGCCGTACTACGAGCAGTACTTC. The full variable domain, in which reference TRBV19 and TRBJ2-7 provide the parts outside the CDR3, is DGGITQSPKYLFRKEGQNVTLSCEQNLNHDAMYWYRQDPGQGLRLIYYSQIVNDFQKGDIAEGYSVSREKKESFPLTVTSAQKNPTAFYLCASSIGTGPYYEQYFGPGTRLTVT.

V and J are TRBV9 and TRBJ2-5, with 8 bases matching TRBD1. The CDR3 consists of 14 residues. Germline V gene lookup returns CDR1 SGDLS and CDR2 YYNGEE. The ends lost 4 bases at V and 5 bases at J; junction bases unmatched: 7. The CDR3 region has the DNA TGTGCCAGCAGCAGAACAGGGGGGAGGGAGACCCAGTACTTC. This codes for CASSRTGGRETQYF. Filled out from reference TRBV9 and TRBJ2-5, the complete variable domain reads DSGVTQTPKHLITATGQRVTLRCSPRSGDLSVYWYQQSLDQGLQFLIQYYNGEERAKGNILERFSAQQFPDLHSELNLSSLELGDSALYFCASSRTGGRETQYFGPGTRLLVL.

The chain employs TRBV5-6 and TRBJ1-6; 8 positions agree with TRBD1. Germline V gene lookup returns CDR1 SGHDT and CDR2 YYEEEE. The CDR3 extends over 14 amino acids. V trimming: 0 bases; J trimming: 8 bases; junction bases outside the gene matches: 1. In DNA, the CDR3 is TGTGCCAGCAGCTTGGACAGGGGGGATTCACCCCTCCACTTT. Amino acids: CASSLDRGDSPLHF.

In DNA form, the CDR3 reads TGTGCCAGCAGTCAACAGGGTAGCGGGCAGCCCCAGCATTTT. It is translated as CASSQQGSGQPQHF. The rearrangement links TRBV28 to TRBJ1-5; possible D gene TRBD1, 6 bases. The V end lost 5 bases, the J end lost 7 bases, and 15 bases lay between the germline ends. The CDR3 loop spans 14 amino acids. Germline CDR1 and CDR2: MDHEN and SYDVKM.

This chain links TRBV5-1 with TRBJ2-3; D is ambiguous. Germline V gene lookup returns CDR1 SGHRS and CDR2 YFSETQ. V lost 7 bases to trimming and J lost 4 bases, with 7 bases between them. The length of the CDR3 is 11 residues. CDR3 nucleotide sequence: TGCGCCAGCCAAGTGTCAGATACGCAGTATTTT. Its protein is CASQVSDTQYF.

V gene TRBV28 combines with J gene TRBJ1-5, with no clear D. The CDR3 contains 16 residues. CDR1 MDHEN and CDR2 SYDVKM come from the germline V gene. Trimming took off 4 bases at V and 3 bases at J, with 16 bases between the two ends. The CDR3 nucleotides are TGTGCCAGCAGTTCATGGGGTATTGGATTCAATCAGCCCCAGCATTTT. Translating gives CASSSWGIGFNQPQHF. The whole variable domain, filled in from reference TRBV28 and TRBJ1-5, reads DVKVTQSSRYLVKRTGEKVFLECVQDMDHENMFWYRQDPGLGLRLIYFSYDVKMKEKGDIPEGYSVSREKKERFSLILESASTNQTSMYLCASSSWGIGFNQPQHFGDGTRLSIL.

This sequence joins TRBV7-9 and TRBJ1-1; D is undetermined. The CDR3 spans 12 residues. Germline CDR1 reads SEHNR; CDR2 reads FQNEAQ (reference sequence). V lost 2 bases, J lost 6 bases, and 7 bases lay in between. The CDR3 is CASSLTGAEAFF. DNA of the CDR3: TGTGCCAGCAGCTTAACGGGCGCTGAAGCTTTCTTT.

The chain carries TRBV24-1 and TRBJ2-2, with 7 bases identical to TRBD1. The CDR3 loop spans 17 amino acids. In germline, CDR1 is KGHDR, CDR2 SFDVKD. Trimming at V came to 2 bases and at J to 4 bases, leaving 9 bases not matched to a gene. The CDR3 bases are TGTGCCACCAGTGATTCGGCTGACAGGGTAGTCACCGGGGAGCTGTTTTTT. It codes for CATSDSADRVVTGELFF.

The gene calls are TRBV7-6 and TRBJ2-1; 16 nucleotides match TRBD2. The CDR3 has 17 amino acids. The junction had 9 bases not matched to a gene; V was cut back by 4 bases and J by 9 bases. Germline loops: CDR1 SGHVS, CDR2 FNYEAQ. The CDR3 coding sequence is TGTGCCAGCAGCTCTATCGGGACTAGCGGGGGGGCCTCTGAGCAGTTCTTC. It translates to CASSSIGTSGGASEQFF.

The chain links TRBV5-1 to TRBJ2-5; perhaps TRBD1 as D (5 bases). CDR3 length: 18 residues. From germline, CDR1 is SGHRS and CDR2 YFSETQ. V lost 0 bases and J lost 1, with 19 bases in between. The CDR3 region is CASSLAGSAFAGQETQYF. For the CDR3, the DNA is TGCGCCAGCAGCTTGGCAGGGTCTGCCTTTGCTGGCCAAGAGACCCAGTACTTC.

The chain combines TRBV2 with TRBJ1-6; D remains ambiguous. The V and J ends lost 3 bases and 6 bases respectively, with 12 bases between them. The CDR3 is 15 residues long. Per germline, CDR1 SNHLY and CDR2 FYNNEI. The CDR3 DNA follows: TGTGCCAGCAGTGATCGATTACATCTTAATTCACCCCTCCACTTT. Encoded protein: CASSDRLHLNSPLHF.

This clone was recorded once. V and J are TRBV30 and TRBJ2-1, with 7 positions matching TRBD2. CDR1 and CDR2 (germline): GTSNPN, SVGIG (reference sequence). The CDR3 covers 17 residues. V gave up 0 bases and J gave up 0 bases; unmatched junction bases: 8. CDR3 nucleotide sequence: TGTGCCTGGAGTGTATCAAAAAGCGGGACCTCCTACAATGAGCAGTTCTTC. Protein product: CAWSVSKSGTSYNEQFF.

V gene TRBV10-3 combines with J gene TRBJ2-2; the match to TRBD2 covers 9 bases. Per germline, CDR1 ENHRY and CDR2 SYGVKD. V lost 2 bases, J lost 5 bases, and 12 bases stayed unmatched. The CDR3 is 18 amino acids. In DNA form, the CDR3 reads TGTGCCATCAGTGAGCGATGGCGGGAGGGCCAAGGAACCGGGGAGCTGTTTTTT. Translating it yields CAISERWREGQGTGELFF.

The chain employs TRBV12-3 or TRBV12-4 and TRBJ1-1, with a weak D call TRBD1 (5 bases). V was clipped by 1 base and J by 7 bases, with 10 bases between them. The CDR3 totals 13 residues. Here the CDR3 reads CASSLDGGIEAFF. The CDR3 DNA is TGTGCCAGCAGTTTAGACGGGGGGATTGAAGCTTTCTTT.

The rearrangement joins TRBV28 to TRBJ1-5; 7 bases are shared with TRBD1. The V gene end was trimmed by 3 bases and the J gene end by 3 bases; junction bases not matched to a gene: 8. Looked up from germline, CDR1 is MDHEN and CDR2 is SYDVKM. The CDR3 loop spans 16 amino acids. The CDR3 region is CASSFRGQSDNQPQHF. In nucleotides, the CDR3 is TGTGCCAGCAGTTTCCGGGGACAGTCCGACAATCAGCCCCAGCATTTT.

V usage is TRBV18 and J usage is TRBJ2-6, with TRBD1 matching 10 bases. V shed 3 bases, J shed 4 bases, and the junction held 9 bases outside the gene matches. The CDR3 loop spans 18 amino acids. Looked up from germline, CDR1 is KGHSH and CDR2 is LQKENI. CDR3 loop: CASSPTGQGLAGANVLTF. The CDR3 DNA follows: TGTGCCAGCTCACCGACGGGACAGGGGTTAGCAGGGGCCAACGTCCTGACTTTC.

The chain carries TRBV7-9 and TRBJ2-2; D is ambiguous. This CDR3 region has 15 residues. V lost 0 bases and J lost 0, with 5 bases in between. The germline V gene has CDR1 SEHNR and CDR2 FQNEAQ (reference sequence). Here the CDR3 reads CASSLAQTNTGELFF. The CDR3 DNA sequence: TGTGCCAGCAGCTTAGCCCAGACGAACACCGGGGAGCTGTTTTTT.

CDR3 residues: CATGGGRNTEAFF. In DNA, the CDR3 is TGTGCCACCGGGGGGGGCCGGAACACTGAAGCTTTCTTT. The V and J genes are TRBV10-3 and TRBJ1-1, with D tentatively TRBD1 (6 bases). Germline V lookup: CDR1 ENHRY, CDR2 SYGVKD. The CDR3 is 13 amino acids. Trimming removed 10 bases at V and 1 base at J, with 13 bases between.

V and J are TRBV7-9 and TRBJ2-1; TRBD2 matches 11 bases. The CDR3 consists of 17 residues. Per germline, CDR1 SEHNR and CDR2 FQNEAQ (reference sequence). The J segment lost 0 bases and the V segment lost 5 bases, leaving 6 bases of the junction unmatched. The CDR3: CASSPITSGSSYNEQFF. For the CDR3, the DNA is TGTGCCAGCAGCCCCATAACTAGCGGGAGCTCCTACAATGAGCAGTTCTTC.

On this clone: Other nucleotide sequences in the sample specify the same CDR3. This chain connects TRBV1 to TRBJ2-5; the table gives TRBD1 as D, unverified against the DNA. TRBV1 is a listed pseudogene. There are 16 residues in the CDR3. The CDR3 spells CTSSRVKQGRRKTQYF. In nucleotides, the CDR3 is TGCACCAGCAGCCGGGTGAAACAGGGGAGGCGAAAGACCCAGTACTTC.

DNA of the CDR3: TGTGCCAGTAGTAGGGCCCGAGCGAATGAGCAGTTCTTC. This encodes CASSRARANEQFF. This chain joins TRBV19 and TRBJ2-1; D not resolved. With 4 bases removed from V and 7 bases from J, the gap between germline ends came to 11 bases. The germline V gene encodes CDR1 LNHDA and CDR2 SQIVND (reference sequence). The CDR3 length is 13 residues.

V gene TRBV13 combines with J gene TRBJ2-2; no clear D. Germline-derived CDR1 and CDR2 are PRHDT and FYEKMQ (reference sequence). Between the trimmed V and J ends, which lost 4 bases and 2 bases, there was a span of 11 bases. The CDR3 consists of 15 residues. The CDR3 is CASSSHSLNTGELFF. CDR3 DNA sequence: TGTGCCAGCAGCTCTCACAGCTTAAACACCGGGGAGCTGTTTTTT.

The rearrangement links TRBV19 to TRBJ1-2; D may be TRBD1 (6 bases). V lost 9 bases to trimming and J lost 4 bases, with 12 bases between them. Germline V gives CDR1 LNHDA, CDR2 SQIVND (reference sequence). This CDR3 has 12 residues. This CDR3 reads CASKGVPYGYTF. CDR3 nucleotide sequence: TGTGCCAGCAAGGGGGTCCCCTATGGCTACACCTTC.